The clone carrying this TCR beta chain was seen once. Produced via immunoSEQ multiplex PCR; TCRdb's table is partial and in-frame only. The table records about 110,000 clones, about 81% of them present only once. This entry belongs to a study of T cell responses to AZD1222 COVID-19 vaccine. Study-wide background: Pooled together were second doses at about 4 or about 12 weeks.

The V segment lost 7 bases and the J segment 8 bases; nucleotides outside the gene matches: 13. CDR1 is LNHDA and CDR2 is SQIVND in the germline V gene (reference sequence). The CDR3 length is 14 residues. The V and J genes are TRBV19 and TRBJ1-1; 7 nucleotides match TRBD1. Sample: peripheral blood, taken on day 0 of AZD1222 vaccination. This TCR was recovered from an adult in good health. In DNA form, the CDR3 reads TGTGCCAGTATGAGGGGGACAGTCCCCTTCGAAGCTTTCTTT. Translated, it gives CASMRGTVPFEAFF.